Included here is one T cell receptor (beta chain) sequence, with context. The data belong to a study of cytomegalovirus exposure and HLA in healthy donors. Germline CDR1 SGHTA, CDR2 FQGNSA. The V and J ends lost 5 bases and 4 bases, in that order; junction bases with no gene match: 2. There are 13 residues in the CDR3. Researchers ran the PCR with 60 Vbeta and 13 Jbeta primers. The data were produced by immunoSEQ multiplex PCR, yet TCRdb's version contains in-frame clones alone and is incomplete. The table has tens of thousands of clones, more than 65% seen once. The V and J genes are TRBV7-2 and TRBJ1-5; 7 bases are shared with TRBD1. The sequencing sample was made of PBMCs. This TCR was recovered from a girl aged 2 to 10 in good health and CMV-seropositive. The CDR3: CASSGTANQPQHF. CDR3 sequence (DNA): TGTGCCAGCAGCGGGACAGCGAATCAGCCCCAGCATTTT.